One sample yielded the 32 T cell receptor beta chains listed below, sequenced in a study of post-analysis software for immune sequencing data (dated by TCRdb to about 2015). No antigen is known for these receptors. Paper-wide results and their limitations: About five TRBV segments, including TRBV5-6, TRBV5-1 and TRBV20-1, were significantly more frequent in patients than controls.

The library was obtained by PCR. Sequencing was performed on an Illumina HiSeq 2500. Unique molecular identifiers were incorporated into TCR beta cDNA libraries to reduce PCR and sequencing biases. TCRdb trimmed public reads at Q25 via fastp, called clones via MiXCR and kept in-frame beta chains. A single entry per CDR3 protein holds the most common genes and DNA from its merged rows. The sample contains about 760,000 distinct CDR3 sequences, roughly 27% of them found a single time. About 0.5% of the sample lies in the top ten. The sequenced material came from blood. The receptors were gathered from a girl aged 5-17 years with multiple sclerosis.

A note on this clonotype: The junction differs from germline at one of its ends, possibly a read error. V is TRBV6-5 and J is TRBJ1-2, with D unclear. Germline CDR1 and CDR2: MNHEY and SVGAGI. This CDR3 has 12 residues. CDR3 protein: CASSPGFYGHTF. The CDR3 bases are TGTGCCAGCAGCCCCGGCTTCTATGGCCACACCTTC.

The chain has TRBV6-5 and TRBJ2-2; 7 bases map to TRBD2. The germline V gene encodes CDR1 MNHEY and CDR2 SVGAGI. CDR3 length: 16 amino acids. V lost 0 bases, J lost 5 bases, and 6 bases stayed unmatched. As DNA, the CDR3 is TGTGCCAGCAGTTACTCTGGACTAGGCTTAACCGGGGAGCTGTTTTTT. The encoded protein is CASSYSGLGLTGELFF.

The V and J genes are TRBV6-6 and TRBJ2-1; D possibly matches TRBD1 or TRBD2 (5 bases each). V was shortened by 0 bases and J by 4 bases, with 10 bases between the two germline ends. Germline loops: CDR1 MNHNY, CDR2 SVGAGI (reference sequence). The CDR3 has 15 residues. As DNA, the CDR3 is TGTGCCAGCAGTTACTCAGGGGACGCGTACAATGAGCAGTTCTTC. Translated: CASSYSGDAYNEQFF.

This clonotype was picked up a small number of times. V and J are TRBV2 and TRBJ1-2; D uncertain. Trimming removed 5 bases at V and 7 bases at J, with 5 bases between. CDR3 size: 10 residues. Germline V gene data show CDR1 as SNHLY and CDR2 as FYNNEI. CDR3: CASSRSGYTF. The CDR3, as DNA: TGTGCCAGCAGTCGCAGTGGCTACACCTTC.

This clonotype has a handful of counts. The chain uses TRBV3-1 and TRBJ2-5; D possibly corresponds to TRBD2 (5 bases). CDR1 and CDR2 from the germline V gene are LGHDT and YNNKEL (reference sequence). With 1 base removed from V and 4 bases from J, the gap between germline ends came to 19 bases. The CDR3 consists of 17 residues. This chain's CDR3 is CASSQATPTGFGETQYF. DNA for the CDR3: TGTGCCAGCAGCCAAGCAACCCCCACGGGGTTTGGAGAGACCCAGTACTTC.

This chain links TRBV20-1 with TRBJ2-7; 7 bases fit TRBD1. Germline values: CDR1 DFQATT, CDR2 SNEGSKA (reference sequence). The CDR3 is 15 amino acids. Trimming cost V 6 bases and J 2 bases; bases outside gene matches: 13. CDR3 nucleotides: TGCAGTGCCCACAGACCCTTTGGACAGGCCTACGAGCAGTACTTC. Translating it yields CSAHRPFGQAYEQYF.

Ten or more counts support this clonotype. The gene calls are TRBV7-9 and TRBJ2-7, with D unresolved. The V end lost 5 bases, the J end lost 0 bases, and 11 bases lay between the germline ends. CDR1 and CDR2 (germline): SEHNR, FQNEAQ (reference sequence). CDR3 length equals 14 residues. In nucleotides, the CDR3 is TGTGCCAGCAGCCCGTCCATAACCTCCTACGAGCAGTACTTC. Amino acid sequence: CASSPSITSYEQYF.

This clonotype occurred a few times. CDR3 nucleotides: TGCAGCGTTGCTGGGGGACAGGTACCATCTGGGGCCAACGTCCTGACTTTC. It encodes CSVAGGQVPSGANVLTF. The chain uses TRBV29-1 and TRBJ2-6; 8 bases map to TRBD1. This CDR3 spans 17 amino acids. Germline V gene lookup returns CDR1 SQVTM and CDR2 ANQGSEA. V gave up 4 bases and J gave up 1 base; unmatched junction bases: 9.

This clonotype was seen a few times. The chain has TRBV5-6 and TRBJ2-5; no clear D. V was clipped by 4 bases and J by 9 bases, with 13 bases between them. CDR3 length: 12 residues. Germline assignment: CDR1 SGHDT and CDR2 YYEEEE. In DNA form, the CDR3 reads TGTGCCAGCAGCCGATTTGAGGTCCCCCAGTACTTC. Its protein product is CASSRFEVPQYF. Together with reference TRBV5-6 and TRBJ2-5, the CDR3 gives the full variable domain: DAGVTQSPTHLIKTRGQQVTLRCSPKSGHDTVSWYQQALGQGPQFIFQYYEEEERQRGNFPDRFSGHQFPNYSSELNVNALLLGDSALYLCASSRFEVPQYFGPGTRLLVL.

The chain employs TRBV29-1 and TRBJ1-1; D is possibly TRBD1 (6 bases). The ends were cut back, 6 bases at V and 1 base at J, with 9 bases in the middle. Germline loops: CDR1 SQVTM, CDR2 ANQGSEA. This CDR3 comprises 12 residues. CDR3 nucleotides: TGCAGCGTCCGGGGGCCGAACACTGAAGCTTTCTTT. Translated: CSVRGPNTEAFF.

The chain has TRBV6-5 and TRBJ2-1; D gene unclear. The better agreement between TRBJ2-7 and the DNA end casts doubt on the J call. Germline CDR1 reads MNHEY; CDR2 reads SVGAGI. CDR3 length: 16 residues. CDR3 residues: CASSYLRIGPSHEQYF. The CDR3 coding sequence is TGTGCCAGCAGTTACCTGAGAATCGGCCCTTCCCACGAGCAGTACTTC.

In this sample, this clonotype turned up many times. V and J are TRBV6-5 and TRBJ2-7; a weak D match, TRBD1 (5 bases). Germline loops: CDR1 MNHEY, CDR2 SVGAGI. The CDR3 length is 16 residues. The V and J ends lost 0 bases and 3 bases respectively, with 15 bases between them. CDR3 region: CASSYSGLSLHYEQYF. The CDR3 DNA follows: TGTGCCAGCAGTTACTCGGGGCTATCCCTCCACTACGAGCAGTACTTC.

The V and J genes are TRBV28 and TRBJ2-4; TRBD1 aligns across 9 bases. Matching the DNA end better, TRBJ2-7 makes the J call doubtful. The CDR3 has 15 amino acids. The V gene's germline CDR1 is MDHEN and CDR2 SYDVKM. The CDR3 bases are TGTGCCAGCACCATACAACAGGGGGCGGCCTACGAGCAGTACTTC. Protein: CASTIQQGAAYEQYF.

This clonotype was observed a handful of times. V is TRBV4-2 and J is TRBJ1-2; 12 nucleotides line up with TRBD1. Germline CDR1 is LGHNA and CDR2 is YNFKEQ. V was clipped by 1 base and J by 6 bases; unmatched bases: 6. The CDR3 spans 16 residues. As DNA, the CDR3 is TGTGCCAGCAGCCAAGTTTCCGGGACAGGGGGCAATGGCTACACCTTC. It specifies CASSQVSGTGGNGYTF.

In its sample, this clonotype was seen a few times. J is TRBJ2-1 and V is TRBV24-1; no definite D call. V gave up 3 bases and J gave up 6 bases, with 11 bases separating them. The germline V gene encodes CDR1 KGHDR and CDR2 SFDVKD. The CDR3 has 14 residues. The CDR3 reads CATSDGPEPNEQFF. For the CDR3, the DNA is TGTGCCACCAGTGATGGTCCGGAACCCAATGAGCAGTTCTTC.

This clonotype was counted between two and nine times. The rearrangement links TRBV4-1 to TRBJ2-7; no clear D. In germline, CDR1 is MGHRA, CDR2 YSYEKL. Trimming pared 6 bases from V and 2 bases from J, leaving 11 bases between. The CDR3 has 13 amino acids. The CDR3 DNA sequence: TGCGCCAGCAGTCAAATTTGTACCTACGAGCAGTACTTC. It yields the protein CASSQICTYEQYF.

This clonotype came up a few times. The rearrangement joins TRBV7-2 to TRBJ1-1; D not certain. Germline V lookup: CDR1 SGHTA, CDR2 FQGNSA. CDR3 size: 14 residues. Trimming pared 2 bases from V and 4 bases from J, leaving 11 bases between. CDR3 amino acids: CASSLLPLGTEAFF. CDR3 nucleotides: TGTGCCAGCAGCTTACTCCCACTGGGCACTGAAGCTTTCTTT.

This clonotype was observed a handful of times. V usage is TRBV15 and J usage is TRBJ2-5; D is unclear. The CDR3 has 13 residues. V lost 0 bases and J 10 bases, leaving 12 bases between the germline ends. Looked up from germline, CDR1 is LNHNV and CDR2 is YYDKDF (reference sequence). The CDR3 DNA reads as TGTGCCACCAGCAGAGATGGATCCAGTTACCAGTACTTC. Its translation is CATSRDGSSYQYF.

The chain couples TRBV25-1 to TRBJ2-7; D unclear. The CDR3 is made up of 14 amino acids. Germline V lookup: CDR1 MGHDK, CDR2 SYGVNS. The V gene lost 1 base and the J gene lost 2 bases, with 9 bases spanning the gap. The CDR3 is CASSESDGPYEQYF. For the CDR3, the DNA is TGTGCCAGCAGTGAATCCGACGGTCCCTACGAGCAGTACTTC.

The chain uses TRBV15 and TRBJ1-5, with a weak D call TRBD1 (5 bases). The length of the CDR3 is 14 residues. From germline, CDR1 is LNHNV and CDR2 YYDKDF (reference sequence). Between the trimmed V and J ends, which lost 4 bases and 4 bases, there was a span of 11 bases. In DNA form, the CDR3 reads TGTGCCACCAGCAAGAGACAGACTAATCAGCCCCAGCATTTT. Translation gives CATSKRQTNQPQHF.

The table lists this clonotype with many counts. The chain has TRBV20-1 and TRBJ2-7, with 7 bases lining up with TRBD2. Germline loops: CDR1 DFQATT, CDR2 SNEGSKA (reference sequence). The junction had 10 bases not matched to a gene; V was cut back by 6 bases and J by 2 bases. This CDR3 region has 14 residues. CDR3 DNA: TGCAGTGCCAAGGCGGGTAGCGGGCCCTACGAGCAGTACTTC. This translates into CSAKAGSGPYEQYF.

There are a few counts of this clonotype. The rearrangement links TRBV9 to TRBJ2-1; 9 bases match TRBD1. This CDR3 is built from 15 residues. With V trimmed by 4 bases and J by 9 bases, 11 bases remained unmatched. The germline V gene encodes CDR1 SGDLS and CDR2 YYNGEE. CDR3 sequence: CASSPPGQGGGEQFF. DNA of the CDR3: TGTGCCAGCAGCCCACCGGGACAGGGAGGTGGTGAGCAGTTCTTC.

This rearrangement joins TRBV18 to TRBJ2-5; D is unclear. The V end was cut by 4 bases, the J end by 7 bases, with 16 bases between. This CDR3 has 14 residues. CDR1 and CDR2 (germline): KGHSH, LQKENI. CDR3 sequence (DNA): TGTGCCAGCTCACTCGAAGATGTCCCGGCGACCCAGTACTTC. The encoded protein is CASSLEDVPATQYF.

The table lists this clonotype with many counts. V usage is TRBV20-1 and J usage is TRBJ2-7; possibly TRBD1 for D (6 bases). The CDR3 loop spans 13 amino acids. Germline assignment: CDR1 DFQATT and CDR2 SNEGSKA (reference sequence). V was cut by 5 bases and J by 0 bases, with 11 bases left in between. The DNA for the CDR3 is TGCAGTGCTGGTCAGGGGAGCTCCTACGAGCAGTACTTC. Translation gives CSAGQGSSYEQYF.

In this sample, this clonotype turned up a few times. V and J are TRBV12-3 or TRBV12-4 and TRBJ1-2, with a weak D call TRBD1 (5 bases). Trimming removed 3 bases from V and 4 bases from J, with 12 bases in between. The CDR3 is 14 residues long. Here the CDR3 DNA reads TGTGCCAGCAGTTTTGGGGCGGCCCTCTATGGCTACACCTTC. Translating it yields CASSFGAALYGYTF.

This clonotype was seen a handful of times. This chain connects TRBV28 to TRBJ2-1; D is uncertain. CDR3 size: 15 residues. From germline, CDR1 is MDHEN and CDR2 SYDVKM. The ends were cut back, 6 bases at V and 7 bases at J, with 19 bases in the middle. CDR3 sequence: CASSPPSRGWNEQFF. CDR3 nucleotide sequence: TGTGCCAGCAGCCCCCCGTCCCGTGGGTGGAATGAGCAGTTCTTC.

This clonotype has more than one count but fewer than ten. Here the CDR3 DNA reads TGTGCCAGCATGCCGACTAGCGAAAGCACAGATACGCAGTATTTT. Translated: CASMPTSESTDTQYF. The chain carries TRBV9 and TRBJ2-3; the match to TRBD2 covers 8 bases. CDR3 length: 15 residues. Looked up from germline, CDR1 is SGDLS and CDR2 is YYNGEE. Trimming took 6 bases from V and 0 from J; bases not matched to a gene: 6.

The sample holds a few counts of this clonotype. This chain links TRBV29-1 with TRBJ2-2, with 8 positions matching TRBD1. Germline V gives CDR1 SQVTM, CDR2 ANQGSEA. V shed 6 bases and J 1 base; nucleotides not matched to a gene: 1. This CDR3 is built from 13 residues. The CDR3 loop is CSVGQGNTGELFF. The CDR3 nucleotides read TGCAGCGTAGGACAGGGGAACACCGGGGAGCTGTTTTTT.

V is TRBV7-9 and J is TRBJ1-5; 10 positions agree with TRBD1. Germline V CDR1 and CDR2: SEHNR, FQNEAQ (reference sequence). The CDR3 has 14 residues. Trimming took 3 bases from V and 6 from J; bases not matched to a gene: 2. The CDR3 here is CASSFGQGGQPQHF. CDR3 nucleotide sequence: TGTGCCAGCAGCTTCGGACAGGGGGGTCAGCCCCAGCATTTT. The full variable domain, in which reference TRBV7-9 and TRBJ1-5 provide the parts outside the CDR3, is DTGVSQNPRHKITKRGQNVTFRCDPISEHNRLYWYRQTLGQGPEFLTYFQNEAQLEKSRLLSDRFSAERPKGSFSTLEIQRTEQGDSAMYLCASSFGQGGQPQHFGDGTRLSIL.

As regards this clonotype: Germline and junction disagree at one end, which may indicate a read error. CDR3 nucleotide sequence: TGCAGTGCTAGATATCGGGGGCAAGGGACCCAGTACTTC. Translated: CSARYRGQGTQYF. This rearrangement joins TRBV20-1 to TRBJ2-5; either TRBD1 or TRBD2 may fit D (6 bases each). This CDR3 has 13 amino acids. Per the germline V gene, CDR1 is DFQATT and CDR2 is SNEGSKA (reference sequence).

The chain combines TRBV7-9 with TRBJ1-6; 7 nucleotides match TRBD1. The CDR3 has 14 amino acids. Germline V gene data show CDR1 as SEHNR and CDR2 as FQNEAQ (reference sequence). V trimming: 6 bases; J trimming: 10 bases; junction bases outside the gene matches: 9. The CDR3 loop is CASRVDRVGSPLHF. The CDR3 region has the DNA TGTGCCAGCAGAGTAGACAGGGTAGGGTCACCCCTCCACTTT.

The chain recombines TRBV6-5 with TRBJ1-5, with 7 bases fitting TRBD1. Germline lookup yields CDR1 MNHEY and CDR2 SVGAGI. Trimming took 5 bases from V and 7 from J; bases not matched to a gene: 5. The CDR3 has 13 residues. In DNA form, the CDR3 reads TGTGCCAGCAGTCCAGGGGGGAGGCAGCCCCAGCATTTT. Amino acids: CASSPGGRQPQHF.